The 32 T cell receptor beta chains below come from one sample, sequenced in a study of blood T cell repertoires in COVID-19. Clones were read by immunoSEQ multiplex PCR, and TCRdb kept only the in-frame ones, dropping some. The sample includes around 37,000 clones, over 75% of them seen just once. Sample: peripheral blood. These receptors were taken from a human donor in a cohort sampled during active COVID-19.

Note on this clone: Within the sample, other DNA sequences also encode this same CDR3. This rearrangement joins TRBV4-1 to TRBJ2-7; D possibly corresponds to TRBD1 (6 bases). Germline V gene sequence: CDR1 MGHRA, CDR2 YSYEKL. Trimming shortened V by 1 base and J by 4 bases, and 14 bases separated the two germline ends. The CDR3 consists of 15 residues. CDR3 DNA sequence: TGCGCCAGCAGCCAAGCAGGGGCCGAAGTTTACGAGCAGTACTTC. This codes for CASSQAGAEVYEQYF.

This clone is a singleton in its sample. The chain joins TRBV6-1 to TRBJ2-3, with 10 bases identical to TRBD2. V was clipped by 2 bases and J by 5 bases; unmatched bases: 13. The CDR3 contains 18 residues. The germline CDR1 and CDR2 sequences are MNHNS and SASEGT. CDR3 sequence: CASSELVAGGPRGDTQYF. The CDR3 nucleotides are TGTGCCAGCAGTGAATTGGTAGCGGGGGGCCCTAGAGGAGATACGCAGTATTTT.

This chain links TRBV2 with TRBJ1-6; D is ambiguous. Trimming pared 6 bases from V and 9 bases from J, leaving 6 bases between. CDR1 is SNHLY, CDR2 FYNNEI, per germline. The CDR3 is made up of 11 amino acids. This chain's CDR3 is CASRGLSPLHF. The CDR3 region has the DNA TGTGCCAGCAGGGGCCTTTCACCCCTCCACTTT.

This chain joins TRBV4-1 and TRBJ2-5; 9 nucleotides match TRBD2. From germline, CDR1 is MGHRA and CDR2 YSYEKL. Trimming removed 0 bases from V and 5 bases from J; junction bases left unmatched: 4. This CDR3 has 15 residues. DNA for the CDR3: TGCGCCAGCAGCCAAGAGCGGGGGGGCTGGGAGACCCAGTACTTC. Amino acid sequence: CASSQERGGWETQYF.

V usage is TRBV23-1 and J usage is TRBJ2-7; TRBD2 might be the D (7 bases). Being an ORF, TRBV23-1 has a function that is uncertain. Between the trimmed V and J ends, which lost 3 bases and 2 bases, there was a span of 23 bases. The CDR3 runs 18 residues. The CDR3 spells CASSQWGGQTQFPYEQYF. In DNA, the CDR3 is TGCGCCAGCAGTCAGTGGGGGGGCCAGACCCAGTTCCCCTACGAGCAGTACTTC.

This rearrangement joins TRBV5-6 to TRBJ2-7, with 11 bases identical to TRBD1. The CDR3 sequence is 15 residues long. V lost 3 bases and J lost 7; bases outside the gene matches: 9. The germline V gene has CDR1 SGHDT and CDR2 YYEEEE. CDR3 DNA sequence: TGTGCCAGCAGCTGGACCGGACAGGGGGCTGGTGAGCAGTACTTC. Translated: CASSWTGQGAGEQYF.

The chain combines TRBV2 with TRBJ2-4, with TRBD1 matching over 10 bases. J gave up 0 bases and V 7 bases, and 3 bases lay outside the gene matches. Germline V gene sequence: CDR1 SNHLY, CDR2 FYNNEI. The CDR3 runs 15 residues. DNA of the CDR3: TGTGCCAGCACCGGACAGGGGGGAGCCAAAAACATTCAGTACTTC. It codes for CASTGQGGAKNIQYF.

The genes are TRBV2 and TRBJ1-5, with D unresolved. This CDR3 is built from 13 residues. V gave up 5 bases and J gave up 5 bases, with 10 bases separating them. Germline CDR1 SNHLY, CDR2 FYNNEI. As DNA, the CDR3 is TGTGCCAGCAGTTTCGGACTCTATCAGCCCCAGCATTTT. It specifies CASSFGLYQPQHF.

This clone has just one count. V gene TRBV9 combines with J gene TRBJ1-4; D not resolved. This CDR3 spans 15 amino acids. Germline CDR1 and CDR2: SGDLS and YYNGEE. Trimming removed 0 bases from V and 0 bases from J, with 6 bases in between. CDR3 nucleotides: TGTGCCAGCAGCGTAGTGGCAGCAACTAATGAAAAACTGTTTTTT. This sequence encodes CASSVVAATNEKLFF.

The chain links TRBV5-5 to TRBJ2-5; tentatively, D is TRBD1 (8 bases). There are 15 residues in the CDR3. Germline V gene data show CDR1 as SGHKS and CDR2 as YYEKEE (reference sequence). Trimming removed 3 bases from V and 2 bases from J, with 14 bases in between. The CDR3 loop is CASSWTGTTQETQYF. The DNA of the CDR3 is TGTGCCAGCAGCTGGACAGGGACTACTCAAGAGACCCAGTACTTC. Drawing the rest from reference TRBV5-5 and TRBJ2-5, the complete variable domain is DAGVTQSPTHLIKTRGQQVTLRCSPISGHKSVSWYQQVLGQGPQFIFQYYEKEERGRGNFPDRFSARQFPNYSSELNVNALLLGDSALYLCASSWTGTTQETQYFGPGTRLLVL.

For the CDR3, the DNA is TGTGCCAGCAGCTTACAGGACCTAACGTCTGGGGCCAACGTCCTGACTTTC. It encodes CASSLQDLTSGANVLTF. The chain links TRBV5-6 to TRBJ2-6; tentatively, D is TRBD1 (5 bases). The germline V gene encodes CDR1 SGHDT and CDR2 YYEEEE. The CDR3 runs to 17 residues. With 2 bases removed from V and 1 base from J, the gap between germline ends came to 13 bases.

The V gene is TRBV5-6, the J gene TRBJ1-5, with D possibly TRBD1 on 6 matching bases. The germline V gene has CDR1 SGHDT and CDR2 YYEEEE. V lost 2 bases and J 6 bases, leaving 15 bases between the germline ends. CDR3 length: 15 amino acids. This CDR3 is CASSFGRGGGQPQHF. The CDR3 nucleotides read TGTGCCAGCAGCTTCGGGCGGGGAGGGGGTCAGCCCCAGCATTTT.

The chain carries TRBV2 and TRBJ2-7; D not certain. The length of the CDR3 is 11 residues. Trimming cost V 6 bases and J 7 bases, with 10 bases left between them. Looked up from germline, CDR1 is SNHLY and CDR2 is FYNNEI. The CDR3 nucleotides are TGTGCCAGCAGGATGGGCAGGGAGCAGTACTTC. This gives the protein CASRMGREQYF.

This sequence joins TRBV24-1 and TRBJ2-2; 11 bases map to TRBD1. The length of the CDR3 is 16 residues. Losses at the gene ends were 2 bases for V and 4 bases for J; bases not matched to a gene: 2. Germline V CDR1 and CDR2: KGHDR, SFDVKD. The CDR3 nucleotides are TGTGCCACCAGTGATTCGGGACAGGGGGTCACCGGGGAGCTGTTTTTT. Protein sequence: CATSDSGQGVTGELFF.

The chain joins TRBV27 to TRBJ2-3; 7 bases are shared with TRBD2. V was clipped by 5 bases and J by 5 bases; unmatched bases: 7. The CDR3 has 14 amino acids. From germline, CDR1 is MNHEY and CDR2 SMNVEV (reference sequence). CDR3 protein: CASSPSGPIDTQYF. The CDR3 DNA sequence: TGTGCCAGCAGTCCTAGCGGTCCTATAGATACGCAGTATTTT.

The chain recombines TRBV5-1 with TRBJ2-1; TRBD2 is a possible D gene (7 bases). Trimming took off 2 bases at V and 6 bases at J, with 9 bases between the two ends. Looked up from germline, CDR1 is SGHRS and CDR2 is YFSETQ. The CDR3 totals 13 residues. As DNA, the CDR3 is TGCGCCAGCAGCTTAGGGGGGGCCAATGAGCAGTTCTTC. Translated: CASSLGGANEQFF.

The chain combines TRBV29-1 with TRBJ2-1; D remains unclear. CDR1 and CDR2 from the germline V gene are SQVTM and ANQGSEA. CDR3 length: 10 amino acids. The ends were cut back, 7 bases at V and 5 bases at J, with 6 bases in the middle. The CDR3 spells CSAGDNEQFF. The CDR3 region has the DNA TGCAGCGCCGGAGACAATGAGCAGTTCTTC.

Only a few counts were recorded for this clone. This sequence joins TRBV19 and TRBJ2-7; 8 bases are shared with TRBD1. There are 14 residues in the CDR3. Germline CDR1 reads LNHDA; CDR2 reads SQIVND (reference sequence). J lost 2 bases, V lost 8 bases, and 8 bases had no gene match. The CDR3 protein is CASARTGITYEQYF. The DNA of the CDR3 is TGTGCCAGTGCCCGGACAGGGATCACCTACGAGCAGTACTTC. Complete variable domain (other parts from reference TRBV19 and TRBJ2-7): DGGITQSPKYLFRKEGQNVTLSCEQNLNHDAMYWYRQDPGQGLRLIYYSQIVNDFQKGDIAEGYSVSREKKESFPLTVTSAQKNPTAFYLCASARTGITYEQYFGPGTRLTVT.

The CDR3 loop reads CASSQEGLAATDTQYF. CDR3 in DNA: TGCGCCAGCAGCCAGGAGGGACTAGCGGCCACAGATACGCAGTATTTT. V and J are TRBV4-1 and TRBJ2-3; 11 nucleotides align to TRBD2. The CDR3 consists of 16 residues. CDR1 and CDR2 (germline): MGHRA, YSYEKL. Trimming cost V 3 bases and J 2 bases; bases outside gene matches: 4.

This chain links TRBV5-1 with TRBJ1-5; 7 bases are shared with TRBD1. The CDR3 sequence is 14 residues long. Trimming cost V 0 bases and J 7 bases; bases outside gene matches: 4. CDR1 and CDR2 from the germline V gene are SGHRS and YFSETQ. CDR3 residues: CASSLGGGDQPQHF. The CDR3, as DNA: TGCGCCAGCAGCTTGGGAGGGGGCGACCAGCCCCAGCATTTT.

This clone was counted once. The chain is built from TRBV11-2 and TRBJ1-1; a possible D gene is TRBD1 (6 bases). CDR1 is SGHAT and CDR2 is FQNNGV in the germline V gene. Trimming cost V 5 bases and J 5 bases, with 15 bases left between them. The CDR3 runs to 14 residues. As DNA, the CDR3 is TGTGCCAGCAGCCCCCGGCCGAGGGGGACTGAAGCTTTCTTT. It codes for CASSPRPRGTEAFF.

The chain is built from TRBV14 and TRBJ2-1; the D is unclear. V lost 4 bases to trimming and J lost 2 bases, with 3 bases between them. Germline V gives CDR1 SGHDN, CDR2 FVKESK. CDR3 length: 12 amino acids. CDR3: CASSLTYNEQFF. The CDR3 nucleotides are TGTGCCAGCAGCCTAACCTACAATGAGCAGTTCTTC.

The chain combines TRBV5-1 with TRBJ2-7; possible D gene TRBD2, 7 bases. With 0 bases removed from V and 2 bases from J, the gap between germline ends came to 12 bases. Germline V gene sequence: CDR1 SGHRS, CDR2 YFSETQ. The CDR3 totals 15 residues. The CDR3 loop reads CASSLVGGATYEQYF. The CDR3 nucleotides are TGCGCCAGCAGCTTGGTTGGGGGGGCTACCTACGAGCAGTACTTC.

This rearrangement joins TRBV21-1 to TRBJ1-6; no check of the table's D call, TRBD1, against the DNA was made. TRBV21-1 is an annotated pseudogene. This CDR3 comprises 16 residues. Here the CDR3 DNA reads TGTGCCAGCAGCAACCAGGGGATCCTAATCAATTCACCCCTCCACTTT. Protein: CASSNQGILINSPLHF.

The chain is built from TRBV11-2 and TRBJ2-7; maybe TRBD1 (6 bases). Germline V gene data show CDR1 as SGHAT and CDR2 as FQNNGV. Between the trimmed V and J ends, which lost 2 bases and 3 bases, there was a span of 8 bases. The CDR3 extends over 13 amino acids. CDR3 amino acids: CASSLSGDYEQYF. DNA for the CDR3: TGTGCCAGCAGCTTATCAGGGGACTACGAGCAGTACTTC.

The J gene is TRBJ1-5, the V gene TRBV27, with D perhaps TRBD1 (6 bases). Trimming took off 5 bases at V and 6 bases at J, with 14 bases between the two ends. The germline V gene encodes CDR1 MNHEY and CDR2 SMNVEV (reference sequence). The CDR3 is made up of 14 amino acids. The chain's CDR3 is CASSLGGAGQPQHF. The CDR3 nucleotides read TGTGCCAGCAGTCTCGGGGGGGCCGGTCAGCCCCAGCATTTT.

V is TRBV5-6 and J is TRBJ1-4; a weak D match, TRBD1 (5 bases). Trimming stripped 4 bases from V and 7 bases from J, with 14 bases between. The CDR3 has 14 amino acids. The germline CDR1 and CDR2 sequences are SGHDT and YYEEEE. CDR3 nucleotide sequence: TGTGCCAGCAGCGGAGTACTAAGGGGTGAAAAACTGTTTTTT. This sequence encodes CASSGVLRGEKLFF.

The rearrangement joins TRBV19 to TRBJ1-1; D may be TRBD1 (6 bases). There are 11 residues in the CDR3. Trimming took 5 bases from V and 8 from J, leaving 9 bases between them. CDR1 and CDR2 (germline): LNHDA, SQIVND (reference sequence). The CDR3 DNA is TGTGCCAGTAGTTATCAGGGGGAAGCTTTCTTT. It translates to CASSYQGEAFF. Drawing the rest from reference TRBV19 and TRBJ1-1, the complete variable domain is DGGITQSPKYLFRKEGQNVTLSCEQNLNHDAMYWYRQDPGQGLRLIYYSQIVNDFQKGDIAEGYSVSREKKESFPLTVTSAQKNPTAFYLCASSYQGEAFFGQGTRLTVV.

This chain links TRBV29-1 with TRBJ2-7; 9 bases are shared with TRBD1. Germline V CDR1 and CDR2: SQVTM, ANQGSEA. V lost 6 bases and J lost 6; bases outside the gene matches: 9. The CDR3 has 13 amino acids. The CDR3: CSVGQGGLGEQYF. In DNA form, the CDR3 reads TGCAGCGTGGGACAGGGAGGTTTGGGCGAGCAGTACTTC.

The chain couples TRBV5-1 to TRBJ2-1, with 7 bases that match TRBD1. The CDR3 has 15 residues. V shed 0 bases, J shed 4 bases, and the junction held 4 bases outside the gene matches. Germline CDR1 and CDR2: SGHRS and YFSETQ. The CDR3 nucleotides are TGCGCCAGCAGCTTGGTAACAGGGGCATACAATGAGCAGTTCTTC. It encodes CASSLVTGAYNEQFF. The whole variable domain, filled in from reference TRBV5-1 and TRBJ2-1, reads KAGVTQTPRYLIKTRGQQVTLSCSPISGHRSVSWYQQTPGQGLQFLFEYFSETQRNKGNFPGRFSGRQFSNSRSEMNVSTLELGDSALYLCASSLVTGAYNEQFFGPGTRLTVL.

This chain uses TRBV4-1 with TRBJ2-3, with TRBD1 matching over 8 bases. CDR3 length: 14 amino acids. In germline, CDR1 is MGHRA, CDR2 YSYEKL. V dropped 6 bases and J dropped 6; count of bases not matched to a gene: 8. CDR3 bases: TGCGCCAGCAGAGACAGGGGACCCGGGGATACGCAGTATTTT. Protein product: CASRDRGPGDTQYF.

V gene TRBV20-1 combines with J gene TRBJ2-1, with a possible D match to TRBD2 (6 bases). The CDR3 sequence is 15 residues long. Germline assignment: CDR1 DFQATT and CDR2 SNEGSKA (reference sequence). The V gene lost 3 bases and the J gene lost 3 bases, with 15 bases spanning the gap. CDR3 amino acids: CSASTSGGYYNEQFF. CDR3 coding DNA: TGCAGTGCTAGTACGTCCGGGGGTTACTACAATGAGCAGTTCTTC.